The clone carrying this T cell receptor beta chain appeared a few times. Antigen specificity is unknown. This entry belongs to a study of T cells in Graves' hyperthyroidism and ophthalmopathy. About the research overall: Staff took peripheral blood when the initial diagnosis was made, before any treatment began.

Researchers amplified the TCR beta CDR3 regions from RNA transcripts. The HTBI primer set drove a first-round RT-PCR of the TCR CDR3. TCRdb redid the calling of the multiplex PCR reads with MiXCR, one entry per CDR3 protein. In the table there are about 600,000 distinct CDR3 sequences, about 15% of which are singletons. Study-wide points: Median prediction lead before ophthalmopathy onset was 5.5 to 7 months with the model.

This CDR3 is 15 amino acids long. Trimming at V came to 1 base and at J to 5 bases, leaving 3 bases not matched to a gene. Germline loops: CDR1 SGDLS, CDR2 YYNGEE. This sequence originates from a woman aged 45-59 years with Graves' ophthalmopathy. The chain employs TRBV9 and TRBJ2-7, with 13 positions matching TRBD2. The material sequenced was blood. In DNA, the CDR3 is TGTGCCAGCAGCGTATGGACTAGCGGGAGCCACGAGCAGTACTTC. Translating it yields CASSVWTSGSHEQYF.